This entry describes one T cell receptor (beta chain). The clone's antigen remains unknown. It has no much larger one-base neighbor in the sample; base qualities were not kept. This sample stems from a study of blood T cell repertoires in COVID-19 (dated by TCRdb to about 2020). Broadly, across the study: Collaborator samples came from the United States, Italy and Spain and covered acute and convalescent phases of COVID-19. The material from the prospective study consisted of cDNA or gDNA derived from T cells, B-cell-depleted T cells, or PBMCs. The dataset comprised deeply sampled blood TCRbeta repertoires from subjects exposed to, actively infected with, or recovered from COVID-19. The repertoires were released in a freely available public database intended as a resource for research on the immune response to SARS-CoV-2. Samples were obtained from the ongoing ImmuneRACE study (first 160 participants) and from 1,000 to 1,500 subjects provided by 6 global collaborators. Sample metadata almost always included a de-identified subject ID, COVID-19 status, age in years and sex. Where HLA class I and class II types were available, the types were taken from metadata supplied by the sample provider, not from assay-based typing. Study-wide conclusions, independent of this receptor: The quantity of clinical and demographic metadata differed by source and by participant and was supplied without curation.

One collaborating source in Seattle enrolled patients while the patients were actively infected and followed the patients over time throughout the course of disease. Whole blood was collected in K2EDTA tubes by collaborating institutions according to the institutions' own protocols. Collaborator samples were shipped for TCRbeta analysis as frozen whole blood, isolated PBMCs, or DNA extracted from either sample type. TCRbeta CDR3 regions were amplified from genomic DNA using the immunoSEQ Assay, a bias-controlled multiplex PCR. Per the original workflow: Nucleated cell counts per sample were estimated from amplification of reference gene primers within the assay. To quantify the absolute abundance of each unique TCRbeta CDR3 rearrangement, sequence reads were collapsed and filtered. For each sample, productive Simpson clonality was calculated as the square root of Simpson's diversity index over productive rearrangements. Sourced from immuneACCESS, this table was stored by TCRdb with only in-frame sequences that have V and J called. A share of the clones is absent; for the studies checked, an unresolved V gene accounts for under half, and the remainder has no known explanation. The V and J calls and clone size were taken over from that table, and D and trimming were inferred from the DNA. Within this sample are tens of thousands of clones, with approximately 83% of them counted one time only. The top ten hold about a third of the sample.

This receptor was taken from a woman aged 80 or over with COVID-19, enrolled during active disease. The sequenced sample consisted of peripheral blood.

CDR3 region: CASGGRGRTDTQYF. The sequence in DNA is TGTGCCAGCGGCGGGAGGGGGCGCACAGATACGCAGTATTTT. The chain is encoded by TRBV5-4 joined to TRBJ2-3, with 9 junctional bases fitting TRBD2. Reading the germline V gene (reference sequence) gives CDR1 SGHNT and CDR2 YYREEE. V is pruned by 7 bases and J by 1 base, leaving 4 bases of the junction without a gene match. From cysteine to phenylalanine, the CDR3 is 14 amino acids long. The only DNA kept is the CDR3, 42 bases in frame from the first base.